Listed below are T cell receptor beta chains from one sample, sequenced in a study of blood T cell repertoires in COVID-19. Method: immunoSEQ multiplex PCR; TCRdb's copy keeps in-frame clones and lacks some. The sample has under 75,000 clones; roughly 90% are singletons. The sequencing sample was made of peripheral blood. Receptors originate from a man aged 45 to 65 with active COVID-19. Both conserved end residues are part of each CDR3. A D gene is named only where the DNA matches it firmly. The size entry is marked missing in some rows and otherwise reads once, few, many or a size class.

V gene	CDR3 length	D gene	J gene	clone size	CDR3 protein	CDR3 DNA
TRBV30	14	.	TRBJ1-4	once	CAWRRMVTNEKLFF	TGTGCCTGGAGGAGGATGGTAACTAATGAAAAACTGTTTTTT
TRBV4-1	15	.	TRBJ1-5	once	CASSQDGGIHQPQHF	TGCGCCAGCAGCCAAGATGGAGGGATACATCAGCCCCAGCATTTT
TRBV5-6	14	TRBD1	TRBJ1-2	.	CASSWQSGGYGYTF	TGTGCCAGCAGCTGGCAGTCAGGGGGCTATGGCTACACCTTC
TRBV6-5	14	TRBD1	TRBJ1-1	.	CASSIDRVNTEAFF	TGTGCCAGCAGTATTGACAGGGTGAACACTGAAGCTTTCTTT
TRBV6-2/TRBV6-3	14	TRBD1	TRBJ2-7	.	CASSVGQGIYEQYF	TGTGCCAGCAGTGTGGGACAGGGGATCTACGAGCAGTACTTC
TRBV7-9	14	.	TRBJ2-5	.	CASSLAGAVGTQYF	TGTGCCAGCAGCTTAGCTGGCGCGGTGGGGACCCAGTACTTC
TRBV19	15	TRBD2	TRBJ2-3	.	CASSIAGGNTDTQYF	TGTGCCAGTAGTATAGCGGGGGGAAACACAGATACGCAGTATTTT
TRBV5-5	15	.	TRBJ2-5	.	CASSYEGLRGETQYF	TGTGCCAGCAGCTATGAGGGACTGCGGGGAGAGACCCAGTACTTC
TRBV30	15	TRBD1	TRBJ1-2	.	CAWHRDRALFFGYTF	TGTGCCTGGCACCGGGACAGGGCGTTGTTTTTTGGCTACACCTTC
TRBV7-9	18	TRBD2	TRBJ2-2	.	CASSLPLRLAGQTGELFF	TGTGCCAGCAGCCTTCCCCTTCGACTAGCGGGGCAAACCGGGGAGCTGTTTTTT
TRBV6-6	13	TRBD2	TRBJ2-1	.	CACQRGLYNEQFF	TGTGCCTGCCAGCGGGGGCTCTACAATGAGCAGTTCTTC
TRBV5-5	15	.	TRBJ2-7	.	CASSLGLRVTDEQYF	TGTGCCAGCAGCTTGGGTTTGCGGGTAACCGACGAGCAGTACTTC
TRBV5-1	15	TRBD1	TRBJ2-3	.	CASRFQGEPTDTQYF	TGCGCCAGCCGTTTTCAGGGGGAACCCACAGATACGCAGTATTTT
TRBV7-9	18	.	TRBJ1-3	.	CASSLGRFQSSSGNTIYF	TGTGCCAGCAGCTTAGGTCGGTTCCAATCTAGCTCTGGAAACACCATATATTTT
TRBV7-9	12	.	TRBJ2-5	.	CASSLREETQYF	TGTGCCAGCAGCTTGAGGGAAGAGACCCAGTACTTC
TRBV5-1	15	.	TRBJ2-5	.	CASSPGGVGGETQYF	TGCGCCAGCAGCCCCGGGGGAGTGGGGGGTGAGACCCAGTACTTC
TRBV5-1	13	TRBD2	TRBJ2-1	.	CASTELADNEQFF	TGCGCCAGCACCGAACTAGCGGACAATGAGCAGTTCTTC
TRBV14	15	.	TRBJ2-7	.	CASSPRRGATYEQYF	TGTGCCAGCAGCCCGCGCCGGGGGGCCACCTACGAGCAGTACTTC
TRBV5-4	13	TRBD1	TRBJ1-1	.	CASSLKEGALSFF	TGTGCCAGCAGCTTGAAGGAGGGGGCGTTGTCTTTCTTT
TRBV6-6	15	.	TRBJ2-3	.	CASTNQGRMTDTQYF	TGTGCCAGCACTAACCAGGGGCGGATGACAGATACGCAGTATTTT
TRBV2	13	.	TRBJ2-7	.	CASRVTGVYEQYF	TGTGCCAGCAGGGTGACAGGAGTTTACGAGCAGTACTTC
TRBV5-4	13	.	TRBJ1-1	.	CASSLQMNTEAFF	TGTGCCAGCAGCTTGCAGATGAACACTGAAGCTTTCTTT
TRBV6-6	13	.	TRBJ2-1	.	CAGSQTAYNEQFF	TGTGCCGGTTCCCAGACAGCCTACAATGAGCAGTTCTTC
TRBV18	18	TRBD2	TRBJ2-1	.	CASSPLAGAPSSYNEQFF	TGTGCCAGCTCACCGCTAGCGGGGGCACCTAGCTCCTACAATGAGCAGTTCTTC
TRBV5-1	17	TRBD1	TRBJ1-1	.	CASSLSGQGFMNTEAFF	TGCGCCAGCAGCTTGTCGGGACAGGGTTTTATGAACACTGAAGCTTTCTTT
TRBV7-9	13	.	TRBJ2-7	.	CASSLDRVSGQYF	TGTGCCAGCAGCTTAGATCGGGTATCTGGGCAGTACTTC
TRBV5-1	13	TRBD1	TRBJ1-2	.	CASSFPQGDGYTF	TGCGCCAGCAGCTTCCCTCAGGGGGATGGCTACACCTTC
TRBV2	17	.	TRBJ2-7	.	CASSEMVVVGGVYEQYF	TGTGCCAGCAGTGAGATGGTTGTCGTCGGCGGAGTCTACGAGCAGTACTTC
TRBV5-8	17	TRBD2	TRBJ2-3	once	CASIGLAGASTGGTQYF	TGTGCCAGCATCGGACTAGCGGGGGCATCTACCGGTGGTACGCAGTATTTT
TRBV18	14	.	TRBJ1-2	.	CASSRGTQGYGYTF	TGTGCCAGCTCACGAGGGACACAGGGCTATGGCTACACCTTC
TRBV21-1	15	.	TRBJ2-2	.	CASSTQNPNTGELFF	TGTGCCAGCAGCACACAGAACCCGAACACCGGGGAGCTGTTTTTT
TRBV7-2	15	TRBD2	TRBJ2-7	.	CASSIGLAGTYEQYF	TGTGCCAGCAGCATCGGACTAGCGGGGACCTACGAGCAGTACTTC
TRBV3-1/TRBV3-2	16	TRBD1	TRBJ1-2	.	CASSQGRQGLNYGYTF	TGTGCCAGCAGCCAGGGCCGACAGGGACTTAACTATGGCTACACCTTC
TRBV6-1	20	TRBD2	TRBJ2-7	once	CASSERPGLAGGRHSYEQYF	TGTGCCAGCAGTGAACGCCCGGGACTAGCGGGGGGGCGCCACTCCTACGAGCAGTACTTC
TRBV3-1/TRBV3-2	12	.	TRBJ2-5	.	CASSHSRGAQYF	TGTGCCAGCAGCCATTCCAGGGGCGCCCAGTACTTC
TRBV6-4	14	.	TRBJ1-1	.	CASSEREAGSTAFF	TGTGCCAGCAGTGAGAGGGAGGCAGGGTCTACAGCTTTCTTT
TRBV5-1	14	TRBD1	TRBJ2-3	.	CASSLGQVTDTQYF	TGCGCCAGCAGCCTGGGACAGGTCACAGATACGCAGTATTTT
TRBV18	12	.	TRBJ2-4	.	CASSALKNIQYF	TGTGCCAGCTCCGCGCTGAAAAACATTCAGTACTTC
TRBV2	14	TRBD1	TRBJ1-6	.	CASSPGGTNSPLHF	TGTGCCAGCAGCCCAGGGGGGACTAATTCACCCCTCCACTTT
TRBV25-1	14	TRBD1	TRBJ2-3	.	CASSRQGGTDTQYF	TGTGCCAGCTCGAGACAGGGGGGCACAGATACGCAGTATTTT
TRBV5-6	15	TRBD1	TRBJ1-2	few	CASSRGTGSDYGYTF	TGTGCCAGCAGCAGGGGGACAGGGAGCGACTATGGCTACACCTTC
TRBV27	15	TRBD2	TRBJ2-1	.	CASSFLGGGVDEQFF	TGTGCCAGCAGTTTTCTGGGCGGGGGAGTCGATGAGCAGTTCTTC
TRBV27	14	TRBD1	TRBJ1-2	.	CASSFGGQGYGYTF	TGTGCCAGCAGTTTTGGGGGACAGGGCTATGGCTACACCTTC
TRBV9	14	.	TRBJ2-2	few	CASSVAGDTGELFF	TGTGCCAGCAGCGTAGCGGGGGACACCGGGGAGCTGTTTTTT
TRBV5-1	15	.	TRBJ2-7	.	CASRHGSGGSDEQYF	TGCGCCAGCAGACACGGCAGTGGGGGCTCTGACGAGCAGTACTTC
TRBV5-1	15	TRBD2	TRBJ2-2	.	CASTKRGGDTGELFF	TGCGCCAGCACCAAGCGGGGGGGCGACACCGGGGAGCTGTTTTTT
TRBV9	18	TRBD1	TRBJ2-5	.	CASSVDTGGASVGETQYF	TGTGCCAGCAGCGTAGACACAGGGGGCGCGTCTGTGGGGGAGACCCAGTACTTC